A selection of T cell receptor beta chains follows, all from one sample in a study of CD8 T cells in Susac syndrome. TCRdb itself ran the immunoSEQ multiplex PCR reads through MiXCR, one entry per CDR3 protein. The profile shows a few hundred thousand distinct CDR3 sequences, around 95% of them singletons. Sequencing used CD4+ T cells from PBMCs. Receptors originate from a human donor with multiple sclerosis. Both conserved end residues are part of each CDR3. A D gene is named only where the DNA matches it firmly. Rows give clone size only sometimes, using once, few, many, or a class for an expanded clone.

.	TRBJ2-2	TRBD1	TRBV12-3/TRBV12-4	TGTGCCAGCAGTTCCCAAGACAGGGGAGGAGCAGATCGGACCGGGGAGCTGTTTTTT	CASSSQDRGGADRTGELFF
.	TRBJ2-5	.	TRBV5-6	TGTGCCAGCAGCTTGGCACCGGAAGAGACCCAGTACTTC	CASSLAPEETQYF
.	TRBJ1-2	.	TRBV14	TGTGCCAGCAGCCAAGTTAAATTTGTATTTCGAGACGGCTACACCTTC	CASSQVKFVFRDGYTF
.	TRBJ1-2	.	TRBV3-1	TGTGCCAGCAGCCAAGATACTCGGGGCTACACCTTC	CASSQDTRGYTF
.	TRBJ1-6	.	TRBV2	TGTGCCAGCCTGCGACTAGGGTCACCCCTCCACTTT	CASLRLGSPLHF
once	TRBJ2-7	.	TRBV2	TGTGCCAGCAGTGAGGAGGGTAGCTGGGGCTACGAGCAGTACTTC	CASSEEGSWGYEQYF
once	TRBJ1-5	TRBD1	TRBV5-1	TGCGCCAGCAGCCCCGACACAGGGGGCGCCGGGCAGCCCCAGCATTTT	CASSPDTGGAGQPQHF
.	TRBJ2-7	.	TRBV11-2	TGTGCCAGCAGCCCACTGTATATCGCCTACGAGCAGTACTTC	CASSPLYIAYEQYF
.	TRBJ2-2	TRBD2	TRBV27	TGTGCCAGCAGTCCCCTCGGGAGGGAAACCGGGGAGCTGTTTTTT	CASSPLGRETGELFF
.	TRBJ2-1	.	TRBV30	TGTGCCTGGACCCGCGCGGTTGGTGAGCAGTTCTTC	CAWTRAVGEQFF
.	TRBJ1-2	TRBD1	TRBV20-1	TGCAGTGCCCTAGCCCAGACAGGGTTTACGGGCTACACCTTC	CSALAQTGFTGYTF
.	TRBJ1-6	TRBD1	TRBV3-1	TGTGCCAGCAGTTCCACAGGGGAATGGGGTTCACCCCTCCACTTT	CASSSTGEWGSPLHF
.	TRBJ1-1	.	TRBV21-1	TGTGCCAGCAGCAAAGGGAACACTGAAGCTTTCTTT	CASSKGNTEAFF
.	TRBJ2-1	TRBD2	TRBV18	TGTGCCAGCTCACCCGGACTAGCGGGATCTCACGAGCAGTTCTTC	CASSPGLAGSHEQFF
.	TRBJ2-3	TRBD2	TRBV6-5	TGTGCCAGCAGTTACAATGCGGGGGGGGGCACAGATACGCAGTATTTT	CASSYNAGGGTDTQYF
.	TRBJ2-3	TRBD2	TRBV20-1	TGCAGTGCTGGGGGACTAGCGGCTACTAGCACAGATACGCAGTATTTT	CSAGGLAATSTDTQYF
.	TRBJ1-1	.	TRBV30	TGTGCCTTGGGGGTCCCGGGACGGGGAAGCACTGAAGCTTTCTTT	CALGVPGRGSTEAFF
.	TRBJ1-6	.	TRBV6-5	TGTGCCAGCAGTGAAACCCCGGGGAACTCACCCCTCCACTTT	CASSETPGNSPLHF